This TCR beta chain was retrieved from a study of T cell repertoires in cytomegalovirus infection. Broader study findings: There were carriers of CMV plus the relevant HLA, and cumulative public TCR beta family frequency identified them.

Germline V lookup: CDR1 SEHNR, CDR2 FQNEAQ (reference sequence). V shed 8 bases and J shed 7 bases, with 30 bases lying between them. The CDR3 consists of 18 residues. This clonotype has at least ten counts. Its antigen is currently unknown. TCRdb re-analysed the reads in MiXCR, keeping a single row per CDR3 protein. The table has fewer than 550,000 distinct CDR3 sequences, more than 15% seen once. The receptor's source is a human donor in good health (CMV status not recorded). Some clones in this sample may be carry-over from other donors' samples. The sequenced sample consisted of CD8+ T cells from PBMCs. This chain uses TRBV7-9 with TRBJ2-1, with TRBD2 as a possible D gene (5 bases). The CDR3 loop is CASSSAAGEPRSKNEQFF. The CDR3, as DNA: TGTGCCAGCTCCTCCGCAGCCGGGGAACCTCGGTCCAAGAATGAGCAGTTCTTC.